This TCR beta chain is from a study of CD8+CD57+ T cells in acquired aplastic anemia (dated by TCRdb to about 2018). Background on the whole study: DNA extracted from sorted CD4+ and CD8+ cells had a mean of approximately 3.3 ug, with a range of roughly 0.18 to 27.4 ug. A CD8+CD57+ expansion meant a frequency higher than the mean frequency seen in healthy subjects.

What the study reported, not specific to this receptor: Around 30 CD8+ CDR3 sequences were shared between patients and controls but appeared highly expressed in patients and within their immunodominant clones. Between patients and healthy controls, no significant difference in CD8+ Simpson's diversity was found (P=0.060).

The patients picked for sequencing were ones in whom flow cytometry had shown an expansion of CD8+CD57+ cells. Severe acquired aplastic anemia was diagnosed in all patients according to International Study of Aplastic Anemia and Agranulocytosis and Camitta criteria. At the time blood was sampled, none of the patients had received any therapy. In the study, sorted CD4+ and CD8+ blood T cells from patients with severe aplastic anemia and from healthy subjects underwent deep sequencing of TCR repertoires. In the USA, patient enrollment took place under clinicaltrials.gov protocols 00001620, 01623167, 00001397, 00071045, 00081523 and 00961064. Ficoll-Paque density gradient centrifugation was used to isolate peripheral blood mononuclear cells. Before DNA was extracted, CD4+ and CD8+ T cells were sorted using either FACS or magnetic beads. Ends trimmed: V by 6 bases, J by 4 bases; bases unmatched to a gene: 4. The CDR3 sequence holds 14 residues, the cysteine and phenylalanine included. The kept DNA is CDR3 alone, 42 bases in frame from the first base.

Notes on this clonotype: Its binding antigen is unknown. Base-call qualities are not available, and no considerably larger clone is one nucleotide away.

Genomic DNA served as template for TCR beta VDJ combination and CDR3 sequence profiling. An Illumina HiSeq 2000 was used for TCR repertoire sequencing. As for the authors' bioinformatics: Repertoires were assessed using TRBV/TRBJ rearrangement plots, CDR3 size and DJ length profiles, and Simpson's diversity index. The most abundant DNA sequence in the deep sequencing data was taken as the immunodominant clone. CDR3 amino acid sequences were checked for sharing across subjects and were also compared against the VDJdb database and published repertoires. TCRdb itself trimmed the public reads at Q25 with fastp, ran MiXCR and retained productive beta chains. Rows merge per CDR3 protein into single entries with the most common DNA and genes. In this record, the V and J calls reflect TCRdb's handling and not the investigators' own analysis. In this sample the table shows 150,000 to 170,000 distinct CDR3 sequences, about 52% of which occur a single time. About an eighth of the sample is in the top ten clones.

In this chain, TRBV12-3 or TRBV12-4 is recombined with TRBJ2-1; 9 middle bases align to TRBD2. The sequence came from a human donor with aplastic anemia. Sequencing was done on a sample of sorted CD4+, CD8+, or CD8+CD57+ T cells (not recorded which) from PBMCs. The DNA sequence reads TGTGCCAGCAGCGAGCTAGCGGGGTACAATGAGCAGTTCTTC. Translated, this gives CASSELAGYNEQFF.